The entry below describes one T cell receptor (beta chain). No antigen is known for it. The data originate from a study of shared clonotypes between healthy human individuals. TCRdb keeps only in-frame clones here, not all; method: immunoSEQ multiplex PCR. The repertoire includes over 950,000 clones, roughly 80% of them detected once, and roughly 0.9% sits in the top ten. The study, taken as a whole, reports: Relative to their counterparts shared across all four donors, non-shared clonotypes exhibited diminished generation probabilities.

Germline V gives CDR1 LGHNA, CDR2 YSLEER. CDR3 length: 14 residues. V lost 0 bases to trimming and J lost 7 bases, with 12 bases between them. The genes are TRBV4-3 and TRBJ2-5, with D maybe TRBD2 (5 bases). What was sequenced was memory CD4+ T cells from PBMCs. Subset of the sample: CD45RA-negative fraction. This TCR derives from a man aged 18 to 35 in good health. Some clones in this sample may be carry-over from other donors' samples. The CDR3 loop is CASSQDLRAGTQYF. In DNA, the CDR3 is TGCGCCAGCAGCCAAGATCTTCGTGCGGGGACCCAGTACTTC.